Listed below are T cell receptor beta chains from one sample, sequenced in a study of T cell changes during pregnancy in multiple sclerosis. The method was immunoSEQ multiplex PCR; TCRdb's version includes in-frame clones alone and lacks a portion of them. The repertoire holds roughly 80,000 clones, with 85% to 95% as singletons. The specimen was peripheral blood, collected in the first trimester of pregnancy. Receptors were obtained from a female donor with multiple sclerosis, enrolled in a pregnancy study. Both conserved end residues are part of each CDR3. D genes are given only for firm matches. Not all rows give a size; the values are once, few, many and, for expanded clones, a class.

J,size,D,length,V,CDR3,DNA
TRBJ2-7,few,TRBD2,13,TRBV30,CAWSYGGGYEQYF,TGTGCCTGGAGTTATGGCGGGGGATACGAGCAGTACTTC
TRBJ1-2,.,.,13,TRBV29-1,CSVSSGDFYGYTF,TGCAGCGTTTCTTCCGGGGATTTCTATGGCTACACCTTC
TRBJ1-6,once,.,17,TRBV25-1,CASRAPGHVSYNSPLHF,TGTGCCAGCAGAGCCCCGGGACATGTTTCCTATAATTCACCCCTCCACTTT
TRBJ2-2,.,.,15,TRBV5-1,CASSSQTGLTGELFF,TGCGCCAGCAGCTCCCAAACTGGACTAACCGGGGAGCTGTTTTTT
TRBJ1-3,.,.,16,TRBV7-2,CASSLANRVSGNTIYF,TGTGCCAGCAGCTTAGCCAACAGAGTCTCTGGAAACACCATATATTTT
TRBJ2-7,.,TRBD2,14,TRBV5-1,CASSLRTSGYEQYF,TGCGCCAGCAGCCTAAGGACTAGCGGCTACGAGCAGTACTTC
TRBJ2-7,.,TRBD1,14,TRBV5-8,CASSPTGASYEQYF,TGTGCCAGCAGCCCGACAGGGGCATCCTACGAGCAGTACTTC
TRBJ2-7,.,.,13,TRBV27,CASSPGDLREQYF,TGTGCCAGCAGTCCCGGGGATTTACGGGAGCAGTACTTC
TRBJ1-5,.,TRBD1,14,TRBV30,CAWRGPGGHQPQHF,TGTGCCTGGAGGGGGCCAGGGGGGCATCAGCCCCAGCATTTT
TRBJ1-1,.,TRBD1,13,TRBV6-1,CASSQGVHTEAFF,TGTGCCAGCAGTCAGGGGGTTCACACTGAAGCTTTCTTT
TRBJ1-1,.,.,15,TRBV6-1,CASSEHPGLNTEAFF,TGTGCCAGCAGTGAACATCCGGGTCTGAACACTGAAGCTTTCTTT
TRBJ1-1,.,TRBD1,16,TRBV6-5,CASSYSIGTGNTEAFF,TGTGCCAGCAGTTACTCGATTGGGACAGGGAACACTGAAGCTTTCTTT
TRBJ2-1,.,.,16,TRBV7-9,CASSLDRLISYNEQFF,TGTGCCAGCAGCTTAGACAGACTAATCTCCTACAATGAGCAGTTCTTC